This entry is about one T cell receptor beta chain. Its specificity is not known. This record comes from a study of a mutant IDH1 vaccine in newly diagnosed glioma. Regarding time point: week 35, safety follow-up. In the vaccine, a single dose held 300 ug of the mutant IDH1 20-mer peptide, along with topical imiquimod. Only in-frame clones appear in the TCRdb table, and some are missing; sequencing was by immunoSEQ multiplex PCR. The sample includes around 32,000 clones, roughly 77% of them seen just once. Germline-derived CDR1 and CDR2 are LNHDA and SQIVND (reference sequence). This CDR3 is 15 amino acids long. V was shortened by 2 bases and J by 2 bases, with 7 bases between the two germline ends.

The J gene is TRBJ2-6, the V gene TRBV19; D not resolved. The sequences come from PBMCs, collected from a glioma patient whose treatment included an IDH1 peptide vaccine. The receptor comes from a man aged 40-49 years with glioma. Some clones in this sample may be carry-over from other donors' samples. CDR3 bases: TGTGCCAGTAGTATACCGAGGACTGGGGCCAACGTCCTGACTTTC. Its protein product is CASSIPRTGANVLTF.